Following are 5 T cell receptor beta chains from one sample sequenced in a study of cytomegalovirus exposure and HLA in healthy donors. A multiplex PCR was run with 60 Vbeta primers and 13 Jbeta primers. TCRdb keeps only in-frame clones here, not all; method: immunoSEQ multiplex PCR. The table lists about 190,000 clones, around 80% of them singletons. Material for sequencing was PBMCs. The receptors originated from a woman younger than 45 in good health and CMV-seronegative.

The rearrangement uses TRBV7-2 and TRBJ1-5, with a weak D call TRBD1 (5 bases). The V gene's germline CDR1 is SGHTA and CDR2 FQGNSA. CDR3 length equals 12 residues. The V end was cut by 5 bases, the J end by 7 bases, with 9 bases between. The CDR3 is CASSRGAQPQHF. The CDR3 region has the DNA TGTGCCAGCAGCCGCGGGGCGCAGCCCCAGCATTTT.

The chain employs TRBV27 and TRBJ2-5; a weak D match, TRBD2 (6 bases). Germline CDR1 is MNHEY and CDR2 is SMNVEV (reference sequence). Trimming removed 4 bases at V and 0 bases at J, with 12 bases between. This CDR3 is 15 amino acids long. As DNA, the CDR3 is TGTGCCAGCAGTTCCCCGGGGGACCACCAAGAGACCCAGTACTTC. This sequence encodes CASSSPGDHQETQYF.

V is TRBV4-2 and J is TRBJ2-3; TRBD2 matches 7 bases. From germline, CDR1 is LGHNA and CDR2 YNFKEQ. The V and J ends lost 3 bases and 0 bases, in that order; junction bases with no gene match: 21. This CDR3 region has 21 residues. DNA for the CDR3: TGTGCCAGCAGCCAGTTCCTCTCTAGCGGACCAACCCTTACTAGCACAGATACGCAGTATTTT. Translating gives CASSQFLSSGPTLTSTDTQYF.

The chain joins TRBV27 to TRBJ2-7, with 7 bases matching TRBD1. Germline V gene lookup returns CDR1 MNHEY and CDR2 SMNVEV (reference sequence). V trimming: 8 bases; J trimming: 5 bases; junction bases outside the gene matches: 6. The CDR3 sequence is 12 residues long. CDR3 nucleotides: TGTGCCAGCGGACAGGCTGGGAACGAGCAGTACTTC. Translated, it gives CASGQAGNEQYF.

V and J are TRBV5-8 and TRBJ1-5, with a tentative D call TRBD1 (5 bases). Germline V gene lookup returns CDR1 SGHTS and CDR2 YDEGEE. Trimming cost V 0 bases and J 7 bases, with 14 bases left between them. The CDR3 has 15 amino acids. The CDR3 loop is CASSLEVGERQPQHF. DNA of the CDR3: TGTGCCAGCAGCTTGGAAGTAGGGGAACGACAGCCCCAGCATTTT.